This TCR beta chain was obtained from a study of T-cell memory formation after mild COVID-19. Turning to the study itself: The study found TCR clusters largely donor specific. Overall study results and limits: Prior to infection, memory already included some responding clones, suggesting cross-reactive memory joined. Clones shrinking between day 15 and 85 showed a balanced CD4/CD8 split, and those that grew later tilted toward CD4+.

Regarding this clonotype: Its antigen is unknown.

cDNA libraries for TCR alpha and TCR beta, carrying sample barcodes and UMIs, came from 5'RACE with constant-segment primers. TCRdb re-called the 5' RACE reads with MiXCR, one entry per CDR3 protein. The table shows about 210,000 distinct CDR3 sequences, with approximately 10% occurring only once. This TCR came from a man between 18 and 29 years old who had mild COVID-19 (a few samples of this study predate the infection). Cell type and time point are not known. The specimen sequenced was PBMCs or a T cell subset sorted from them (not recorded which).

The CDR3 DNA is TGTGCCAGCAGTGACGAAGCGGGGGGCACAGATACGCAGTATTTT. Protein product: CASSDEAGGTDTQYF. The J gene is TRBJ2-3, the V gene TRBV6-4; 8 bases fit TRBD2. V shed 2 bases, J shed 1 base, and the junction held 2 bases outside the gene matches. The CDR3 contains 15 residues. Per the germline V gene, CDR1 is MRHNA and CDR2 is SNTAGT.